The 13 T cell receptor beta chains reported below all come from one sample, sequenced in a study of T cells in Graves' hyperthyroidism and ophthalmopathy. TCR beta CDR3 region amplification was performed from RNA transcripts. A set of HTBI primers served as the primers for a first-round RT-PCR of the TCR CDR3. TCRdb redid the calling of the multiplex PCR reads with MiXCR, one entry per CDR3 protein. The sample has 480,000 or so distinct CDR3 sequences; 35% to 50% are singletons. Input material: peripheral blood or thyroid tissue (not recorded which). The receptors derive from an adult woman with Graves' disease, either hyperthyroidism or ophthalmopathy (not recorded which).

This clonotype was counted ten times or more. The chain recombines TRBV6-5 with TRBJ2-6; D is uncertain. The germline V gene encodes CDR1 MNHEY and CDR2 SVGAGI. Trimming stripped 0 bases from V and 1 base from J, with 7 bases between. The CDR3 has 16 amino acids. The CDR3 DNA follows: TGTGCCAGCAGTTACTCGGCCCTTTCTGGGGCCAACGTCCTGACTTTC. This sequence encodes CASSYSALSGANVLTF.

The V call is TRBV12-3 or TRBV12-4, the J call TRBJ2-7, with D perhaps TRBD1 or TRBD2 (7 bases each). V was trimmed by 0 bases and J by 5 bases, leaving 20 bases between them. The CDR3 totals 17 residues. The CDR3 DNA reads TGTGCCAGCAGTTTAGCCCAGGGGGGGGAGGGCCTCGACGAGCAGTACTTC. Translating gives CASSLAQGGEGLDEQYF.

This chain links TRBV29-1 with TRBJ2-5, with D perhaps matching TRBD1 or TRBD2 (5 bases each). CDR1 is SQVTM and CDR2 is ANQGSEA in the germline V gene. V was clipped by 8 bases and J by 7 bases, with 23 bases between them. The CDR3 has 14 residues. The CDR3 DNA sequence: TGCAGCTCCGGGGCCCTAGCTGCGGCCGGGACCCAGTACTTC. Translated: CSSGALAAAGTQYF.

The table lists this clonotype with a count of one. The chain recombines TRBV2 with TRBJ2-5; TRBD1 matches 12 bases. The CDR3 covers 15 residues. CDR1 SNHLY and CDR2 FYNNEI come from the germline V gene. V was clipped by 5 bases and J by 5 bases; unmatched bases: 6. DNA for the CDR3: TGTGCCAGCAGTAAGGGACAGGGGGCCTGGGAGACCCAGTACTTC. Protein: CASSKGQGAWETQYF.

This clonotype was detected many times. V usage is TRBV7-9 and J usage is TRBJ2-5; 8 nucleotides align to TRBD1. The CDR3 length is 16 residues. V trimming: 7 bases; J trimming: 5 bases; junction bases outside the gene matches: 15. The germline V gene encodes CDR1 SEHNR and CDR2 FQNEAQ (reference sequence). CDR3 region: CASKPRTGKNWETQYF. The CDR3 DNA reads as TGTGCCAGCAAGCCGAGGACAGGGAAGAATTGGGAGACCCAGTACTTC.

The chain joins TRBV7-2 to TRBJ2-7; TRBD2 aligns across 12 bases. The V segment lost 4 bases and the J segment 9 bases; nucleotides outside the gene matches: 7. Germline V gives CDR1 SGHTA, CDR2 FQGNSA. The CDR3 covers 14 residues. CDR3 residues: CASSSTSGRVVQYF. CDR3 in DNA: TGTGCCAGCAGCTCGACTAGCGGGAGAGTTGTGCAGTACTTC.

This clonotype was seen ten or more times. The V gene is TRBV6-5, the J gene TRBJ2-6; D is uncertain. There are 15 residues in the CDR3. V was trimmed by 0 bases and J by 3 bases, leaving 6 bases between them. Germline assignment: CDR1 MNHEY and CDR2 SVGAGI. In nucleotides, the CDR3 is TGTGCCAGCAGTTACTCGCCAGGTGGGGCCAACGTCCTGACTTTC. Translating gives CASSYSPGGANVLTF.

The chain recombines TRBV20-1 with TRBJ1-1; D not certain. Germline loops: CDR1 DFQATT, CDR2 SNEGSKA (reference sequence). The germline V and J ends were trimmed by 4 bases and 6 bases, with 12 bases remaining between them. There are 12 residues in the CDR3. CDR3 sequence reads: CSAKKAGAEAFF. CDR3 DNA sequence: TGCAGTGCTAAAAAGGCGGGCGCTGAAGCTTTCTTT.

DNA of the CDR3: TGCAGCGTTGGGCAGGGGGCGGGTCAGCCCCAGCATTTT. Its translation: CSVGQGAGQPQHF. V gene TRBV29-1 combines with J gene TRBJ1-5, with 8 bases that match TRBD1. In germline, CDR1 is SQVTM, CDR2 ANQGSEA. The CDR3 has 13 residues. The V segment lost 4 bases and the J segment 6 bases; nucleotides outside the gene matches: 5.

In its sample, this clonotype was seen once. J is TRBJ2-2 and V is TRBV5-1, with a tentative D call TRBD2 (7 bases). Trimming removed 4 bases at V and 2 bases at J, with 12 bases between. This CDR3 has 15 residues. CDR1 is SGHRS and CDR2 is YFSETQ in the germline V gene. CDR3 protein: CASSSGTQNTGELFF. CDR3 coding DNA: TGCGCCAGCAGCAGCGGGACACAAAACACCGGGGAGCTGTTTTTT.

This clonotype was seen only a few times. The chain uses TRBV2 and TRBJ1-2; 8 bases map to TRBD1. Losses at the gene ends were 9 bases for V and 7 bases for J; bases not matched to a gene: 10. The CDR3 is made up of 13 amino acids. Germline lookup yields CDR1 SNHLY and CDR2 FYNNEI. CDR3 in amino acids: CARGTGSGGGYTF. In nucleotides, the CDR3 is TGTGCCAGAGGGACAGGCTCGGGAGGTGGCTACACCTTC.

A note on this clonotype: At one end, the junction sequence differs from germline, possibly due to a read error. The chain joins TRBV6-2 or TRBV6-3 to TRBJ2-2; TRBD2 aligns across 13 bases. Germline lookup yields CDR1 MNHEY and CDR2 SVGEGT. The CDR3 totals 18 residues. CDR3 sequence (DNA): TGTGCCAGCAGTACAGAACTAGCGGGAGGGCCGAAGACCGGGGAGCTGTTTTTT. Its protein is CASSTELAGGPKTGELFF.

The chain couples TRBV11-2 to TRBJ1-4; D is unclear. This CDR3 has 13 amino acids. V shed 2 bases and J shed 8 bases, with 9 bases lying between them. Germline V gives CDR1 SGHAT, CDR2 FQNNGV. The CDR3 region is CASSLPGQEKLFF. CDR3 nucleotides: TGTGCCAGCAGCTTACCGGGTCAGGAAAAACTGTTTTTT.